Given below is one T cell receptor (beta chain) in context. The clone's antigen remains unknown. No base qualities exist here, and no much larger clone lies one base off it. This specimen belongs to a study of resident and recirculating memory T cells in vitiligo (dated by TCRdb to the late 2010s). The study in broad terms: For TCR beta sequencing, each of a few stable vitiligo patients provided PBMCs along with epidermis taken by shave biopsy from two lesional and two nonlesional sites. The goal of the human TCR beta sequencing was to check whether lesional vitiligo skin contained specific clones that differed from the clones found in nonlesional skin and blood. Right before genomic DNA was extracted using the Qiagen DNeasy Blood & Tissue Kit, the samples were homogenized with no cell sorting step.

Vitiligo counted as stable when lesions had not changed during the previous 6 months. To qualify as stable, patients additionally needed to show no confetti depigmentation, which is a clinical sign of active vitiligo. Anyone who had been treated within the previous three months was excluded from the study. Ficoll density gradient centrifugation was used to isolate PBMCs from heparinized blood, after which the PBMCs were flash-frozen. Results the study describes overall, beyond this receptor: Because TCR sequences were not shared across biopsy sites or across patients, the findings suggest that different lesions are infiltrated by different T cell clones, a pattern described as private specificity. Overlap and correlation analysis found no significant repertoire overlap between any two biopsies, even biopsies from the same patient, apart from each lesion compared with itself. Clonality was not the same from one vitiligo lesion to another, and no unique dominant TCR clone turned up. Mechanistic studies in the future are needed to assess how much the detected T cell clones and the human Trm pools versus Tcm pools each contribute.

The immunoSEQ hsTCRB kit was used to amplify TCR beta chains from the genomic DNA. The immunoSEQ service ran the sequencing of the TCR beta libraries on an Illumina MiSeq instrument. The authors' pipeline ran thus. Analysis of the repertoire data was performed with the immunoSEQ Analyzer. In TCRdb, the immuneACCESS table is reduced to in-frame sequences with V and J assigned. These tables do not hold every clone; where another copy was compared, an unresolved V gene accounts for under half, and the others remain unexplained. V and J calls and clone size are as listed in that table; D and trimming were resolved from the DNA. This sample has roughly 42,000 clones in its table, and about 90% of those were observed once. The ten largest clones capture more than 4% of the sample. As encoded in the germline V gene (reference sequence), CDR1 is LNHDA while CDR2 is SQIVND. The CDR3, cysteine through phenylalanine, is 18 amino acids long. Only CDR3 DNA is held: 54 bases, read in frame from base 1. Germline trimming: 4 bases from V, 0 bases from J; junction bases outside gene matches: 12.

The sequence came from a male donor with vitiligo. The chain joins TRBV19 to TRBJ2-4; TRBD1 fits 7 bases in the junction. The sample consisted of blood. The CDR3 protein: CASSTHRDSPIAKNIQYF. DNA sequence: TGTGCCAGTAGTACCCACCGGGACAGCCCTATAGCCAAAAACATTCAGTACTTC. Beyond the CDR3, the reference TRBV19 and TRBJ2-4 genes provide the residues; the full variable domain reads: DGGITQSPKYLFRKEGQNVTLSCEQNLNHDAMYWYRQDPGQGLRLIYYSQIVNDFQKGDIAEGYSVSREKKESFPLTVTSAQKNPTAFYLCASSTHRDSPIAKNIQYFGAGTRLSVL.